This entry lists 21 T cell receptor beta chains sequenced from one sample in a study of T cells in Graves' hyperthyroidism and ophthalmopathy. RNA transcripts gave rise to amplified TCR beta CDR3 regions. First-round RT-PCR with HTBI primers amplified the TCR CDR3 region. TCRdb re-analysed the multiplex PCR reads in MiXCR, keeping a single row per CDR3 protein. The table includes around 600,000 distinct CDR3 sequences, around 15% detected once. The sequenced sample was blood. The receptors were gathered from a woman aged 45-59 years with Graves' ophthalmopathy.

The V and J genes are TRBV5-1 and TRBJ2-3; the match to TRBD2 covers 14 bases. This CDR3 spans 18 amino acids. From germline, CDR1 is SGHRS and CDR2 YFSETQ. V lost 3 bases, J lost 0 bases, and 6 bases stayed unmatched. The CDR3 nucleotides read TGCGCCAGCAGCTCCGGACTAGCGGGAGGCACGAGCACAGATACGCAGTATTTT. The encoded protein is CASSSGLAGGTSTDTQYF.

This chain links TRBV7-9 with TRBJ2-5; the match to TRBD2 covers 8 bases. CDR1 SEHNR and CDR2 FQNEAQ come from the germline V gene (reference sequence). CDR3 length equals 16 residues. V lost 4 bases, J lost 5 bases, and 12 bases stayed unmatched. CDR3 sequence (DNA): TGTGCCAGCAGCTCCGGGAGCGGGGGAGGGCCGGAGACCCAGTACTTC. Its translation: CASSSGSGGGPETQYF.

The chain carries TRBV27 and TRBJ2-1; weak D call: TRBD2 (5 bases). V lost 8 bases and J lost 3, with 11 bases in between. The V gene's germline CDR1 is MNHEY and CDR2 SMNVEV (reference sequence). The CDR3 has 13 residues. The CDR3 protein is CASSTSGYNEQFF. CDR3 DNA: TGTGCCAGCTCCACCAGCGGCTACAATGAGCAGTTCTTC.

In its sample, this clonotype was seen many times. The chain couples TRBV7-2 to TRBJ1-5; D possibly corresponds to TRBD1 (6 bases). V lost 1 base to trimming and J lost 0 bases, with 10 bases between them. CDR3 size: 16 residues. CDR1 is SGHTA and CDR2 is FQGNSA in the germline V gene. CDR3 residues: CASSLDGGGSNQPQHF. CDR3 nucleotides: TGTGCCAGCAGCTTAGACGGGGGCGGTAGCAATCAGCCCCAGCATTTT.

This clonotype has ten or more counts. The chain links TRBV20-1 to TRBJ2-3; D is ambiguous. CDR3 size: 14 residues. V dropped 4 bases and J dropped 0 bases, with 11 bases sitting between them. Germline CDR1 is DFQATT and CDR2 is SNEGSKA (reference sequence). CDR3 sequence reads: CSATMVSSTDTQYF. The CDR3 nucleotides read TGCAGTGCTACGATGGTCTCTAGCACAGATACGCAGTATTTT.

This clonotype occurred many times. V and J are TRBV28 and TRBJ2-2, with 14 bases matching TRBD2. Germline CDR1 MDHEN, CDR2 SYDVKM. The CDR3 is 17 residues long. J gave up 3 bases and V 6 bases, and 6 bases lay outside the gene matches. Here the CDR3 reads CASRRTSGRPHTGELFF. Here the CDR3 DNA reads TGTGCCAGCAGACGGACTAGCGGGAGGCCCCACACCGGGGAGCTGTTTTTT.

This clonotype was counted many times. This chain joins TRBV20-1 and TRBJ2-3, with D perhaps given as TRBD1 or TRBD2 (6 bases each). The germline V gene has CDR1 DFQATT and CDR2 SNEGSKA (reference sequence). The length of the CDR3 is 17 residues. Deletions cut 0 bases from V and 9 bases from J, with 25 bases between. The CDR3 reads CSARDAPRGLAPRTQYF. The DNA of the CDR3 is TGCAGTGCTAGAGATGCCCCCCGGGGGCTAGCCCCCAGAACGCAGTATTTT.

Details on this clonotype: A read error may be the cause here, since a much bigger clone is one base away. The chain couples TRBV7-9 to TRBJ2-1; D might be TRBD2 (6 bases). This CDR3 spans 17 amino acids. Germline lookup yields CDR1 SEHNR and CDR2 FQNEAQ (reference sequence). Trimming took 1 base from V and 1 from J, leaving 14 bases between them. CDR3 loop: CASSLVFGGISYNEQFF. The CDR3 nucleotides are TGTGCCAGCAGCTTAGTCTTTGGCGGGATTTCCTACAATGAGCAGTTCTTC.

This chain connects TRBV19 to TRBJ2-1; D may be TRBD1 or TRBD2 (5 bases each). There are 16 residues in the CDR3. V was pared by 6 bases and J by 0 bases, with 15 bases between. Per germline, CDR1 LNHDA and CDR2 SQIVND (reference sequence). In DNA form, the CDR3 reads TGTGCCAGTAGGCCGGGACCATCGAGCTCCTACAATGAGCAGTTCTTC. This sequence encodes CASRPGPSSSYNEQFF.

This clonotype was counted only a few times. The chain carries TRBV27 and TRBJ1-2, with D uncertain. V was cut by 6 bases and J by 3 bases, with 14 bases left in between. This CDR3 has 14 residues. Germline V gene sequence: CDR1 MNHEY, CDR2 SMNVEV (reference sequence). CDR3 region: CASSKAGTHYGYTF. CDR3 nucleotide sequence: TGTGCCAGCAGCAAAGCCGGCACCCACTATGGCTACACCTTC.

In its sample, this clonotype was seen many times. The chain carries TRBV7-9 and TRBJ1-1; no clear D gene. The CDR3 length is 15 residues. The germline CDR1 and CDR2 sequences are SEHNR and FQNEAQ (reference sequence). The V end lost 5 bases, the J end lost 4 bases, and 17 bases lay between the germline ends. CDR3 coding DNA: TGTGCCAGCAGCCCACAATCTGGGGAGTTCACTGAAGCTTTCTTT. Its translation is CASSPQSGEFTEAFF.

This clonotype showed up many times. The chain couples TRBV30 to TRBJ2-2; 8 nucleotides line up with TRBD2. V gave up 0 bases and J gave up 3 bases; unmatched junction bases: 6. Germline V gene lookup returns CDR1 GTSNPN and CDR2 SVGIG (reference sequence). The CDR3 runs to 16 residues. The CDR3 DNA is TGTGCCTGGAGTGTAGATGCCGGGGGGGACACCGGGGAGCTGTTTTTT. Translating gives CAWSVDAGGDTGELFF. Together with reference TRBV30 and TRBJ2-2, the CDR3 gives the full variable domain: SQTIHQWPATLVQPVGSPLSLECTVEGTSNPNLYWYRQAAGRGLQLLFYSVGIGQISSEVPQNLSASRPQDRQFILSSKKLLLSDSGFYLCAWSVDAGGDTGELFFGEGSRLTVL.

This clonotype turned up a few times. The J gene is TRBJ2-7, the V gene TRBV15, with D perhaps TRBD1 or TRBD2 (5 bases each). The CDR3 is 18 residues long. V lost 1 base to trimming and J lost 1 base, with 20 bases between them. Germline V lookup: CDR1 LNHNV, CDR2 YYDKDF (reference sequence). This chain's CDR3 is CATSRVRRFGTVSYEQYF. The CDR3 bases are TGTGCCACCAGCAGAGTAAGGCGCTTTGGGACGGTGTCCTACGAGCAGTACTTC. The complete variable domain, with remaining parts taken from reference TRBV15 and TRBJ2-7, reads DAMVIQNPRYQVTQFGKPVTLSCSQTLNHNVMYWYQQKSSQAPKLLFHYYDKDFNNEADTPDNFQSRRPNTSFCFLDIRSPGLGDTAMYLCATSRVRRFGTVSYEQYFGPGTRLTVT.

About this clonotype itself: This may stem from a read error, because a much larger clone lies one nucleotide away. This sequence joins TRBV29-1 and TRBJ2-5; TRBD2 is a possible D gene (6 bases). CDR1 is SQVTM and CDR2 is ANQGSEA in the germline V gene. The CDR3 has 14 residues. The CDR3 DNA sequence: TGCAGCGTTTATGGGGGTAGCGGTCAAGAGACCCAGCACTTC. It translates to CSVYGGSGQETQHF.

This chain links TRBV20-1 with TRBJ1-1; 7 positions match TRBD1. Germline V gives CDR1 DFQATT, CDR2 SNEGSKA (reference sequence). The length of the CDR3 is 15 residues. Losses at the gene ends were 5 bases for V and 1 base for J; bases not matched to a gene: 10. CDR3 region: CSADYRDRPNTEAFF. CDR3 DNA: TGCAGTGCTGATTATCGGGACAGACCGAACACTGAAGCTTTCTTT.

Many counts were recorded for this clonotype. The V and J genes are TRBV7-9 and TRBJ2-4, with TRBD2 as a possible D gene (7 bases). This CDR3 has 18 amino acids. V lost 2 bases and J lost 3, with 20 bases in between. In germline, CDR1 is SEHNR, CDR2 FQNEAQ (reference sequence). For the CDR3, the DNA is TGTGCCAGCAGCTTATACGGCAGGGGAGGGCGAGGCAAAAACATTCAGTACTTC. Translated: CASSLYGRGGRGKNIQYF.

At least ten counts were recorded for this clonotype. This chain uses TRBV29-1 with TRBJ2-3; D might be TRBD2 (6 bases). Per the germline V gene, CDR1 is SQVTM and CDR2 is ANQGSEA. V was shortened by 6 bases and J by 0 bases, with 13 bases between the two germline ends. The CDR3 contains 14 residues. This chain's CDR3 is CSVHPGGSTDTQYF. CDR3 coding DNA: TGCAGCGTACACCCAGGAGGGAGCACAGATACGCAGTATTTT.

This clonotype was detected ten times or more. The chain's CDR3 is CASSRGQGHNQPQHF. DNA of the CDR3: TGTGCCAGCAGCCGCGGACAGGGGCACAATCAGCCCCAGCATTTT. The genes are TRBV12-3 or TRBV12-4 and TRBJ1-5; 9 nucleotides align to TRBD1. With 6 bases clipped from V and 3 bases from J, the junction kept 6 bases outside the gene matches. The CDR3 runs 15 residues.

This clonotype was counted at least ten times. The chain recombines TRBV20-1 with TRBJ2-5; D is uncertain. V shed 0 bases and J shed 0 bases, with 11 bases lying between them. CDR3 length equals 15 residues. Per the germline V gene, CDR1 is DFQATT and CDR2 is SNEGSKA (reference sequence). CDR3: CSARERRMYQETQYF. As DNA, the CDR3 is TGCAGTGCTAGAGAGAGGCGGATGTACCAAGAGACCCAGTACTTC.

The chain joins TRBV4-2 to TRBJ2-2; D is unresolved. V was clipped by 0 bases and J by 8 bases, with 13 bases between them. This CDR3 is built from 15 residues. Germline V lookup: CDR1 LGHNA, CDR2 YNFKEQ. CDR3 sequence: CASSQDFAAVGELFF. CDR3 nucleotides: TGTGCCAGCAGCCAAGATTTTGCGGCAGTAGGGGAGCTGTTTTTT.

Notes on this clonotype: One base away lies a much larger clone, so this may be a sequencing read error. This chain joins TRBV18 and TRBJ1-2; 9 nucleotides match TRBD1. Germline V gene data show CDR1 as KGHSH and CDR2 as LQKENI. The CDR3 spans 14 residues. CDR3 residues: CASSLDRGAYDYTF. The CDR3, as DNA: TGTGCCAGCTCACTGGACAGGGGAGCCTATGACTACACCTTC.